Each of the 18 T cell receptor beta chains below was sequenced from the same sample in a study of radiotherapy plus CTLA-4 blockade in lung cancer listed by TCRdb under 2018. Libraries came from the immunoSEQ multiplex PCR assay. The immuneACCESS repertoire file appears here via TCRdb, limited to in-frame rearrangements. These files lack a portion of the clones; in checked studies, under half of the deficit traces to unresolved V genes, and the cause of the others is not known. The sample yields roughly 69,000 clones; 60% to 80% were counted once. In total, the top ten clones hold 16% of the sample. The sample in question was peripheral blood, obtained from a patient treated with radiotherapy plus ipilimumab. The receptor set was obtained from a human donor with non-small cell lung cancer whose response to radiotherapy plus ipilimumab could not be evaluated. Some clones in this sample may be carry-over from other donors' samples.

This clone has only a few counts. The V and J genes are TRBV5-1 and TRBJ1-4; D not resolved. V was shortened by 0 bases and J by 6 bases, with 9 bases between the two germline ends. This CDR3 is 14 amino acids long. CDR1 is SGHRS, CDR2 YFSETQ, per germline. The CDR3: CASSLGRYDEKLFF. Written as DNA, the CDR3 is TGCGCCAGCAGCTTGGGGAGGTACGATGAAAAACTGTTTTTT.

The V and J genes are TRBV19 and TRBJ2-3; 9 nucleotides agree with TRBD2. This CDR3 is 16 amino acids long. After removal of 6 bases from V and 0 bases from J, the junction contained 7 bases not matched to a gene. CDR1 LNHDA and CDR2 SQIVND come from the germline V gene (reference sequence). The chain's CDR3 is CASSRRSGGSTDTQYF. The CDR3 DNA reads TGTGCCAGTAGCCGGCGGAGCGGGGGGAGCACAGATACGCAGTATTTT.

V is TRBV4-1 and J is TRBJ2-7, with 7 bases identical to TRBD1. Germline trimming cut 4 bases from V and 3 bases from J; bases unmatched to any gene: 6. Looked up from germline, CDR1 is MGHRA and CDR2 is YSYEKL. The length of the CDR3 is 14 residues. CDR3 nucleotide sequence: TGCGCCAGCAGCCTAAGACAGGGTTTCTACGAGCAGTACTTC. Protein: CASSLRQGFYEQYF.

The V gene is TRBV15, the J gene TRBJ1-3; perhaps TRBD1 as D (6 bases). Germline V CDR1 and CDR2: LNHNV, YYDKDF (reference sequence). There are 17 residues in the CDR3. V lost 0 bases, J lost 4 bases, and 16 bases lay in between. CDR3: CATSREGGGLGGNTIYF. CDR3 in DNA: TGTGCCACCAGCAGAGAAGGGGGGGGACTGGGCGGAAACACCATATATTTT.

The chain uses TRBV5-4 and TRBJ1-4; 10 nucleotides match TRBD1. V trimming: 3 bases; J trimming: 7 bases; junction bases outside the gene matches: 6. In germline, CDR1 is SGHNT, CDR2 YYREEE (reference sequence). The CDR3 has 15 amino acids. CDR3 bases: TGTGCCAGCAGCTCTACCGGGACAGGGGTTGAAAAACTGTTTTTT. Amino acid sequence: CASSSTGTGVEKLFF.

The chain couples TRBV27 to TRBJ1-1, with 8 positions matching TRBD1. J was trimmed by 3 bases and V by 5 bases; bases with no gene match: 8. CDR1 and CDR2 (germline): MNHEY, SMNVEV (reference sequence). This CDR3 contains 15 residues. CDR3 amino acids: CASSPVRTGYTEAFF. The DNA of the CDR3 is TGTGCCAGCAGTCCCGTCCGGACAGGGTACACTGAAGCTTTCTTT.

The chain links TRBV27 to TRBJ2-7; tentative D call: TRBD2 (6 bases). CDR1 and CDR2 (germline): MNHEY, SMNVEV (reference sequence). This CDR3 is 14 amino acids long. V lost 3 bases and J 2 bases, leaving 11 bases between the germline ends. The DNA of the CDR3 is TGTGCCAGCAGTTTTGGAGGGAGCGCCTACGAGCAGTACTTC. Translation: CASSFGGSAYEQYF.

The CDR3 region is CASSVKDRASTDTQYF. The CDR3 region has the DNA TGTGCCAGCAGCGTAAAAGACAGGGCGAGCACAGATACGCAGTATTTT. The rearrangement joins TRBV9 to TRBJ2-3; 7 positions agree with TRBD1. Germline V lookup: CDR1 SGDLS, CDR2 YYNGEE. The CDR3 extends over 16 amino acids. V lost 1 base to trimming and J lost 0 bases; unmatched junction nucleotides: 5.

Concerning this clone: At one of its ends the junction is not consistent with the germline gene, which may arise from a read error. This sample also contains other DNA sequences that code for the same CDR3. The chain carries TRBV15 and TRBJ1-6; possibly TRBD1 for D (6 bases). The CDR3 spans 15 residues. The germline V gene encodes CDR1 LNHNV and CDR2 YYDKDF (reference sequence). CDR3 nucleotides: TGTGCCACCAGCAAAAACAGGGTGCGCAATTCCCCCCTCCACTTT. It specifies CATSKNRVRNSPLHF.

The chain uses TRBV6-1 and TRBJ1-1; 10 bases align to TRBD1. Germline CDR1 reads MNHNS; CDR2 reads SASEGT. CDR3 size: 14 residues. Trimming removed 3 bases from V and 9 bases from J; junction bases left unmatched: 7. The chain's CDR3 is CASSDPTGGLKAFF. CDR3 DNA sequence: TGTGCCAGCAGTGACCCGACAGGGGGCTTAAAAGCTTTCTTT.

The CDR3 bases are TGTGCCAGCAGCGTAGAGCCCGTAGATGCCCTCCAGGGGCAGTACTTC. This gives the protein CASSVEPVDALQGQYF. V usage is TRBV9 and J usage is TRBJ2-7, with D perhaps matching TRBD1 (5 bases). The CDR3 has 16 amino acids. Trimming removed 0 bases from V and 9 bases from J, with 22 bases in between. Germline V gives CDR1 SGDLS, CDR2 YYNGEE. The full variable domain, rest sourced from reference TRBV9 and TRBJ2-7, is DSGVTQTPKHLITATGQRVTLRCSPRSGDLSVYWYQQSLDQGLQFLIQYYNGEERAKGNILERFSAQQFPDLHSELNLSSLELGDSALYFCASSVEPVDALQGQYFGPGTRLTVT.

CDR3 protein: CASSERGFGNTIYF. CDR3 sequence (DNA): TGTGCCAGCAGTGAAAGGGGCTTTGGAAACACCATATATTTT. The V and J genes are TRBV25-1 and TRBJ1-3; the D gene is possibly TRBD1 (5 bases). Trimming cost V 2 bases and J 3 bases, with 8 bases left between them. This CDR3 spans 14 amino acids. Germline assignment: CDR1 MGHDK and CDR2 SYGVNS.

This rearrangement joins TRBV5-1 to TRBJ1-4, with 7 bases lining up with TRBD1. V lost 4 bases, J lost 6 bases, and 9 bases stayed unmatched. The CDR3 extends over 15 amino acids. Germline-derived CDR1 and CDR2 are SGHRS and YFSETQ. DNA for the CDR3: TGCGCCAGCAGCCAGCCAATCGGGACAGATGAAAAACTGTTTTTT. This encodes CASSQPIGTDEKLFF.

V and J are TRBV10-3 and TRBJ2-2; a possible D gene is TRBD2 (7 bases). The germline V gene encodes CDR1 ENHRY and CDR2 SYGVKD. This CDR3 has 14 residues. V was trimmed by 11 bases and J by 6 bases, leaving 19 bases between them. This chain's CDR3 is CASGEGGLAGELFF. DNA of the CDR3: TGTGCCTCCGGGGAGGGGGGTTTGGCCGGGGAGCTGTTTTTT.

In this sample, this clone turned up a few times. The rearrangement uses TRBV2 and TRBJ1-5; D ambiguous. V was cut by 3 bases and J by 2 bases, with 11 bases left in between. Germline V gene sequence: CDR1 SNHLY, CDR2 FYNNEI. This CDR3 spans 15 amino acids. The CDR3 nucleotides are TGTGCCAGCAGTGATGATACCTCGGGCAATCAGCCCCAGCATTTT. Translated: CASSDDTSGNQPQHF.

The genes are TRBV6-5 and TRBJ2-5, with TRBD1 as a possible D gene (5 bases). CDR3 length: 15 residues. Germline CDR1 is MNHEY and CDR2 is SVGAGI. V was cut by 2 bases and J by 1 base, with 11 bases left in between. Here the CDR3 DNA reads TGTGCCAGCAGTTACCAGGGCACGGGCCAAGAGACCCAGTACTTC. This encodes CASSYQGTGQETQYF.

The CDR3 bases are TGCGCCAGCAGCCACGGACAGGCGTCATTTGAAGCTTTCTTT. It is translated as CASSHGQASFEAFF. The chain has TRBV4-1 and TRBJ1-1; 7 positions match TRBD1. Germline CDR1 MGHRA, CDR2 YSYEKL. The CDR3 consists of 14 residues. V lost 3 bases and J lost 7; bases outside the gene matches: 8.

This chain uses TRBV28 with TRBJ1-2; a weak D match, TRBD1 (5 bases). CDR1 is MDHEN, CDR2 SYDVKM, per germline. This CDR3 comprises 12 residues. V lost 4 bases and J 4 bases, leaving 7 bases between the germline ends. CDR3 sequence reads: CASSSTVYGYTF. The CDR3 DNA sequence: TGTGCCAGCAGTTCGACAGTCTATGGCTACACCTTC.